These 25 T cell receptor beta chains were sequenced from one sample in a study of T cell repertoires in cytomegalovirus infection (dated by TCRdb to between 2017 and 2020). Their antigen targets remain unknown. Reading the label with the study, this specimen's treatment or condition is: in vitro stimulation with specific CMV peptide epitopes to enrich CMV-specific T cells. Sequencing was performed on an Illumina HiSeq 1500. Clones were called with MiXCR by TCRdb after fastp trimmed the public reads at Q25, and only in-frame beta chains were retained. Every CDR3 protein is listed once, alongside the most common genes and DNA of its rows. The sample contains about 130,000 distinct CDR3 sequences, 30% to 40% of them found a single time. Roughly half of the sample belongs to the ten largest clones. The sample was CD8+ T cells from cultured PBMCs, taken from culture after CMV antigen stimulation. The receptor set was obtained from a human donor in good health (CMV status not recorded). Some clones in this sample may be carry-over from other donors' samples.

This clonotype was seen a few times. V and J are TRBV6-5 and TRBJ2-1; D gene uncertain. Per germline, CDR1 MNHEY and CDR2 SVGAGI. The germline V and J ends were trimmed by 0 bases and 4 bases, with 10 bases remaining between them. The length of the CDR3 is 15 residues. In nucleotides, the CDR3 is TGTGCCAGCAGTTACTCGAATTCGGATTACAATGAGCAGTTCTTC. It translates to CASSYSNSDYNEQFF.

The sample holds a few counts of this clonotype. The J gene is TRBJ2-2, the V gene TRBV4-2, with D hard to call. Germline V CDR1 and CDR2: LGHNA, YNFKEQ. The V end was cut by 1 base, the J end by 5 bases, with 11 bases between. The CDR3 runs 15 residues. The CDR3: CASSQAIGETGELFF. CDR3 sequence (DNA): TGTGCCAGCAGCCAAGCGATCGGAGAAACCGGGGAGCTGTTTTTT.

This chain joins TRBV5-5 and TRBJ2-7; 8 bases map to TRBD1. This CDR3 has 14 amino acids. The junction had 6 bases not matched to a gene; V was cut back by 2 bases and J by 5 bases. Germline V gene lookup returns CDR1 SGHKS and CDR2 YYEKEE (reference sequence). CDR3 residues: CASSFGQGVDEQYF. The CDR3 nucleotides are TGTGCCAGCAGCTTCGGACAGGGAGTCGACGAGCAGTACTTC.

This clonotype was seen repeatedly, ten times or more. The rearrangement uses TRBV7-9 and TRBJ1-4, with D possibly matching TRBD1 (5 bases). Trimming took 4 bases from V and 10 from J, leaving 7 bases between them. CDR1 SEHNR and CDR2 FQNEAQ come from the germline V gene (reference sequence). The length of the CDR3 is 11 residues. This CDR3 is CASSSTGKLFF. CDR3 in DNA: TGTGCCAGCAGCTCTACAGGAAAACTGTTTTTT.

The chain links TRBV7-8 to TRBJ2-1; TRBD1 matches at 7 bases. CDR1 SGHVS and CDR2 FQNEAQ come from the germline V gene. The CDR3 is made up of 12 amino acids. The junction had 5 bases not matched to a gene; V was cut back by 5 bases and J by 10 bases. The CDR3: CASSREGAEQFF. CDR3 nucleotides: TGTGCCAGCAGCCGTGAGGGGGCCGAGCAGTTCTTC.

In this sample, this clonotype turned up many times. V is TRBV27 and J is TRBJ1-1, with D unresolved. Germline V gives CDR1 MNHEY, CDR2 SMNVEV (reference sequence). The V end was cut by 7 bases, the J end by 4 bases, with 13 bases between. CDR3 length: 13 amino acids. CDR3 DNA sequence: TGTGCCAGCACCGACTTGGGAGGCACTGAAGCTTTCTTT. Translating gives CASTDLGGTEAFF.

The chain combines TRBV12-3 or TRBV12-4 with TRBJ1-2; the match to TRBD1 covers 9 bases. There are 14 residues in the CDR3. V was pared by 1 base and J by 8 bases, with 5 bases of the junction left unmatched. CDR3 in amino acids: CASSLDRGPSGYTF. As DNA, the CDR3 is TGTGCCAGCAGTTTAGACAGGGGGCCGAGCGGCTACACCTTC.

This clonotype came up many times. The V call is TRBV28, the J call TRBJ2-1; 10 bases are a match to TRBD2. Germline V gene sequence: CDR1 MDHEN, CDR2 SYDVKM. The CDR3 loop spans 14 amino acids. After removal of 2 bases from V and 7 bases from J, the junction contained 2 bases not matched to a gene. In nucleotides, the CDR3 is TGTGCCAGCAGTTTAGGACTAGCGGCGAATGAGCAGTTCTTC. It codes for CASSLGLAANEQFF.

The chain has TRBV13 and TRBJ1-1; TRBD1 might be the D (6 bases). Germline V gene data show CDR1 as PRHDT and CDR2 as FYEKMQ (reference sequence). The length of the CDR3 is 16 residues. The V end was cut by 5 bases, the J end by 5 bases, with 21 bases between. The CDR3 nucleotides read TGTGCCAGCAGCCCTAATCCCACGGGGGGCAGAACTGAAGCTTTCTTT. It is translated as CASSPNPTGGRTEAFF.

The chain uses TRBV6-5 and TRBJ2-7; 10 positions agree with TRBD1. The V gene end was trimmed by 4 bases and the J gene end by 5 bases; junction bases not matched to a gene: 8. This CDR3 has 15 amino acids. The V gene's germline CDR1 is MNHEY and CDR2 SVGAGI. The CDR3 nucleotides are TGTGCCAGCAGTTTGGACAGGGGGTTTTACCACGAGCAGTACTTC. Amino acid sequence: CASSLDRGFYHEQYF.

This clonotype was counted a few times. The V gene is TRBV14, the J gene TRBJ2-3; TRBD1 aligns across 10 bases. Germline V CDR1 and CDR2: SGHDN, FVKESK. The V gene end was trimmed by 0 bases and the J gene end by 5 bases; junction bases not matched to a gene: 5. The CDR3 spans 16 residues. The CDR3 protein is CASSQETGQGQDTQYF. The CDR3 DNA is TGTGCCAGCAGCCAAGAGACGGGACAGGGGCAAGATACGCAGTATTTT.

This clonotype was detected many times. The chain carries TRBV7-9 and TRBJ2-3; TRBD1 aligns across 7 bases. CDR3 length equals 16 residues. Germline V gene sequence: CDR1 SEHNR, CDR2 FQNEAQ (reference sequence). Trimming removed 5 bases from V and 0 bases from J; junction bases left unmatched: 8. DNA for the CDR3: TGTGCCAGCAGCACCAGGACAGGCTCTAGCACAGATACGCAGTATTTT. This gives the protein CASSTRTGSSTDTQYF.

The J gene is TRBJ2-1, the V gene TRBV20-1; D might be TRBD2 (6 bases). The CDR3 is 13 amino acids. Germline V CDR1 and CDR2: DFQATT, SNEGSKA (reference sequence). Trimming removed 3 bases at V and 0 bases at J, with 6 bases between. The CDR3 here is CSARTSSYNEQFF. The CDR3 nucleotides are TGCAGTGCTAGGACTAGCTCCTACAATGAGCAGTTCTTC.

This clonotype has only a few counts. The V and J genes are TRBV20-1 and TRBJ2-5, with D uncertain. The length of the CDR3 is 14 residues. CDR1 and CDR2 (germline): DFQATT, SNEGSKA (reference sequence). The V and J ends lost 6 bases and 5 bases respectively, with 19 bases between them. The CDR3 nucleotides are TGCAGTGCCTACGGGCATACCCTCCACGAGACCCAGTACTTC. Amino acid sequence: CSAYGHTLHETQYF.

This chain uses TRBV7-9 with TRBJ2-5; TRBD2 matches 12 bases. The CDR3 extends over 19 amino acids. V trimming: 3 bases; J trimming: 4 bases; junction bases outside the gene matches: 15. Germline lookup yields CDR1 SEHNR and CDR2 FQNEAQ (reference sequence). The CDR3 bases are TGTGCCAGCAGCTTCCCGGCTAGCGGGGGGGCCGGATCGACAGAGACCCAGTACTTC. Its translation is CASSFPASGGAGSTETQYF.

The table lists this clonotype with a few counts. The genes are TRBV27 and TRBJ1-1; D possibly corresponds to TRBD1 (5 bases). The CDR3 has 12 residues. Germline V gene lookup returns CDR1 MNHEY and CDR2 SMNVEV (reference sequence). V lost 3 bases, J lost 8 bases, and 10 bases lay in between. The CDR3 DNA is TGTGCCAGCAGTTTGGTAGGGGCGGAAGCTTTCTTT. This codes for CASSLVGAEAFF.

This clonotype has a count of ten or more. This chain links TRBV7-9 with TRBJ1-1; D is unclear. The germline V gene has CDR1 SEHNR and CDR2 FQNEAQ (reference sequence). V was clipped by 4 bases and J by 0 bases, with 9 bases between them. This CDR3 contains 14 residues. Written as DNA, the CDR3 is TGTGCCAGCAGCTCCGACTCCATGAACACTGAAGCTTTCTTT. This encodes CASSSDSMNTEAFF.

Points on this clonotype: Given a much more abundant clone one base away, this may be a read error. The chain employs TRBV27 and TRBJ2-1; D ambiguous. Germline V lookup: CDR1 MNHEY, CDR2 SMNVEV (reference sequence). The CDR3 has 11 residues. Written as DNA, the CDR3 is TGTGCCAGCAGTTCCTACAATAAGCAGTTCTTC. It is translated as CASSSYNKQFF.

In its sample, this clonotype was seen a few times. The V gene is TRBV7-9, the J gene TRBJ1-1; no clear D. Per germline, CDR1 SEHNR and CDR2 FQNEAQ (reference sequence). Trimming removed 5 bases from V and 0 bases from J, with 13 bases in between. The CDR3 loop spans 15 amino acids. CDR3 nucleotides: TGTGCCAGCAGCGAATTGGACGGATTGAACACTGAAGCTTTCTTT. Its translation is CASSELDGLNTEAFF.

This chain connects TRBV7-6 to TRBJ2-5, with D perhaps TRBD2 (5 bases). This CDR3 spans 13 amino acids. V was trimmed by 4 bases and J by 7 bases, leaving 13 bases between them. Germline CDR1 is SGHVS and CDR2 is FNYEAQ. CDR3 region: CASSYRLAGTQYF. The CDR3 coding sequence is TGTGCCAGCAGCTACCGTCTAGCTGGGACCCAGTACTTC.

This clonotype occurred many times. The chain uses TRBV7-2 and TRBJ2-5, with D possibly TRBD1 on 6 matching bases. The CDR3 consists of 15 residues. Deletions cut 5 bases from V and 5 bases from J, with 18 bases between. Per germline, CDR1 SGHTA and CDR2 FQGNSA. The CDR3 spells CASSPGATGLETQYF. The CDR3 DNA follows: TGTGCCAGCAGCCCCGGGGCCACAGGGTTGGAGACCCAGTACTTC.

This clonotype was counted once. The V call is TRBV7-6, the J call TRBJ2-1, with no clear D. V lost 1 base and J 6 bases, leaving 16 bases between the germline ends. This CDR3 contains 16 residues. Per the germline V gene, CDR1 is SGHVS and CDR2 is FNYEAQ. The CDR3: CASSLGINIIGNEQFF. The CDR3 DNA reads as TGTGCCAGCAGCTTAGGCATAAATATTATAGGCAATGAGCAGTTCTTC.

The chain joins TRBV4-1 to TRBJ2-3; TRBD2 aligns across 8 bases. CDR1 and CDR2 (germline): MGHRA, YSYEKL. With V trimmed by 2 bases and J by 6 bases, 7 bases remained unmatched. The CDR3 is 15 amino acids. In DNA, the CDR3 is TGCGCCAGCAGCCAATCGCGGGGGGCTTGGGATACGCAGTATTTT. Encoded protein: CASSQSRGAWDTQYF.

This clonotype showed up just a few times. This chain connects TRBV29-1 to TRBJ2-7, with D uncertain. The germline V gene encodes CDR1 SQVTM and CDR2 ANQGSEA. Trimming cost V 0 bases and J 0 bases, with 9 bases left between them. The CDR3 loop spans 14 amino acids. In nucleotides, the CDR3 is TGCAGCGTTGAAGATAAGACCCTCTCCTACGAGCAGTACTTC. It encodes CSVEDKTLSYEQYF.

The sample holds a few counts of this clonotype. The rearrangement uses TRBV11-2 and TRBJ2-7; 9 positions agree with TRBD2. This CDR3 contains 16 residues. Germline lookup yields CDR1 SGHAT and CDR2 FQNNGV. The V and J ends lost 5 bases and 6 bases, in that order; junction bases with no gene match: 14. For the CDR3, the DNA is TGTGCCAGCAGCCCGCCTGGCGGGGGGGGCGACTTCGAGCAGTACTTC. Protein product: CASSPPGGGGDFEQYF.